This T cell receptor beta chain was identified during a study of blood T cell repertoires in COVID-19. In the study overall: In each case, the material was cDNA or gDNA derived from T cells, B-cell-depleted T cells, or PBMCs.

TCRdb's table, derived via immunoSEQ multiplex PCR, lists solely in-frame clones and lacks some. This table holds fewer than 60,000 clones, approximately 93% found once. CDR3 length: 12 residues. Trimming took 1 base from V and 7 from J, leaving 4 bases between them. Seattle patients were enrolled while actively infected and followed longitudinally. The J gene is TRBJ1-4, the V gene TRBV12-3 or TRBV12-4; D not resolved. Specimen: peripheral blood. This clonotype was sampled from a man in his sixties with COVID-19, enrolled during active disease. CDR3 sequence: CASSLGAEKLFF. CDR3 in DNA: TGTGCCAGCAGTTTAGGGGCTGAAAAACTGTTTTTT.